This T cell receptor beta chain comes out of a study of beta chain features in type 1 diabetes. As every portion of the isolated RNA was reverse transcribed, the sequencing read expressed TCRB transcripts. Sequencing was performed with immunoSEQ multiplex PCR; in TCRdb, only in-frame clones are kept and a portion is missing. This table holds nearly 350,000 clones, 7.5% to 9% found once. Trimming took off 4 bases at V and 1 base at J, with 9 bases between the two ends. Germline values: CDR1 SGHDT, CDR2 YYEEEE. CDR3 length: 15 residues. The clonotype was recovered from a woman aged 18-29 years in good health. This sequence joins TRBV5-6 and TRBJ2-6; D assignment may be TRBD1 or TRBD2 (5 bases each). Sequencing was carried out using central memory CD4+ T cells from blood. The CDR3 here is CASSREGSGANVLTF. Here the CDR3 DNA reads TGTGCCAGCAGCAGAGAGGGGTCTGGGGCCAACGTCCTGACTTTC. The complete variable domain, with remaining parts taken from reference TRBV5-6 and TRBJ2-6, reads DAGVTQSPTHLIKTRGQQVTLRCSPKSGHDTVSWYQQALGQGPQFIFQYYEEEERQRGNFPDRFSGHQFPNYSSELNVNALLLGDSALYLCASSREGSGANVLTFGAGSRLTVL.